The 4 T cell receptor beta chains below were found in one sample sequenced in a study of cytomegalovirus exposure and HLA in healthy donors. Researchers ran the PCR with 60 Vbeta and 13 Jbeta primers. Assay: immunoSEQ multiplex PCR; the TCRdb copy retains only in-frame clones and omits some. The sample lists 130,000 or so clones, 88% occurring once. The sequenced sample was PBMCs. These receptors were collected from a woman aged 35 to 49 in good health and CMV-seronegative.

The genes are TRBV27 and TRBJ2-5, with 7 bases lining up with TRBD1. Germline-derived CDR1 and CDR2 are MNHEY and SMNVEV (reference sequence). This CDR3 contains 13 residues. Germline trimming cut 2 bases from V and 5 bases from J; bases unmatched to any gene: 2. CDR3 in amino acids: CASSLARGETQYF. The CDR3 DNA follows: TGTGCCAGCAGTTTAGCCAGGGGGGAGACCCAGTACTTC.

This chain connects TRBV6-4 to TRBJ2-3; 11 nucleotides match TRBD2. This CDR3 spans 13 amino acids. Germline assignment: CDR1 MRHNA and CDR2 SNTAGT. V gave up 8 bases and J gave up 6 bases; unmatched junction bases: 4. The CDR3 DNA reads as TGTGCCAGCGGGACTAGCGGACCGGATACGCAGTATTTT. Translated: CASGTSGPDTQYF.

CDR3 protein: CASSPGQGLYEQFF. The DNA of the CDR3 is TGTGCCAGCAGCCCCGGACAGGGGCTCTATGAGCAGTTCTTC. The chain uses TRBV9 and TRBJ2-1; 9 nucleotides match TRBD1. Trimming cost V 4 bases and J 8 bases; bases outside gene matches: 7. Germline V gene lookup returns CDR1 SGDLS and CDR2 YYNGEE. The CDR3 is 14 residues long.

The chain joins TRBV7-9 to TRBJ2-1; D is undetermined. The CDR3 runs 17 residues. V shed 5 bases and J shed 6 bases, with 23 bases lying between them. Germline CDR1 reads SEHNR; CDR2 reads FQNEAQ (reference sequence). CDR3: CASSHSKSYPGSNEQFF. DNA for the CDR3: TGTGCCAGCAGCCACTCGAAATCGTATCCCGGGTCCAATGAGCAGTTCTTC.